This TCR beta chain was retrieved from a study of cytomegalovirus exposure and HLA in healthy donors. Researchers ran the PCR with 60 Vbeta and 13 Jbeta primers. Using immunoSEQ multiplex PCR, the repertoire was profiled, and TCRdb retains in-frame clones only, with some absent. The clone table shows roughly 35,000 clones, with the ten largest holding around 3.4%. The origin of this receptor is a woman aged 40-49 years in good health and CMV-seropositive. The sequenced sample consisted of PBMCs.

CDR3 coding DNA: TGTGCCATCAGTGGGTTAGGGACGGGGACTAGCGGGAGGGACTCCTACAATGAGCAGTTCTTC. It is translated as CAISGLGTGTSGRDSYNEQFF. This chain joins TRBV10-3 and TRBJ2-1, with 16 bases identical to TRBD2. This CDR3 has 21 residues. Losses at the gene ends were 4 bases for V and 0 bases for J; bases not matched to a gene: 12. The germline gives CDR1 ENHRY, CDR2 SYGVKD.